One and the same sample provided the 31 T cell receptor beta chains below, sequenced in a study of T cells after yellow fever vaccination. TCRdb re-called the 5' RACE reads through MiXCR, storing one row per CDR3 protein. The data show hundreds of thousands of distinct CDR3 sequences, with 4.1% seen just once and approximately 25% held by the top ten. The sequenced sample was PBMCs, obtained 5 days after the yellow fever booster vaccination. Receptors originate from a man younger than 35 who received the YFV17D yellow fever vaccine.

This clonotype was counted a few times. V is TRBV4-1 and J is TRBJ2-7; perhaps TRBD1 as D (6 bases). The V gene's germline CDR1 is MGHRA and CDR2 YSYEKL. The CDR3 totals 13 residues. V dropped 4 bases and J dropped 1 base, with 8 bases sitting between them. CDR3 bases: TGCGCCAGCAGCCGCAGGGGTTCCTACGAGCAGTACTTC. It is translated as CASSRRGSYEQYF.

A few counts support this clonotype. The rearrangement uses TRBV11-2 and TRBJ2-1; D is unresolved. CDR3 length: 14 residues. The V end lost 1 base, the J end lost 7 bases, and 11 bases lay between the germline ends. CDR1 and CDR2 (germline): SGHAT, FQNNGV. The CDR3 bases are TGTGCCAGCAGCTTAGGACCCAGTCAAAATGAGCAGTTCTTC. As protein: CASSLGPSQNEQFF.

This clonotype has ten or more counts. This rearrangement joins TRBV5-1 to TRBJ2-1; the D is unclear. The ends were cut back, 4 bases at V and 5 bases at J, with 13 bases in the middle. In germline, CDR1 is SGHRS, CDR2 YFSETQ. CDR3 length: 14 amino acids. The CDR3 DNA is TGCGCCAGCAGCGAGTTGGACGGAAACAATGAGCAGTTCTTC. It codes for CASSELDGNNEQFF.

Many counts were recorded for this clonotype. The V call is TRBV12-3 or TRBV12-4, the J call TRBJ1-2; 7 nucleotides match TRBD1. The CDR3 length is 13 residues. Trimming took 6 bases from V and 8 from J; bases not matched to a gene: 9. The CDR3 sequence is CASRPDRVKGYTF. In DNA form, the CDR3 reads TGTGCCAGCAGACCAGACAGGGTGAAGGGCTACACCTTC.

The chain is built from TRBV25-1 and TRBJ1-1, with 8 bases matching TRBD1. Per germline, CDR1 MGHDK and CDR2 SYGVNS. The trim removed 8 bases at V and 1 base at J, leaving 3 bases unmatched. This CDR3 has 13 residues. The CDR3: CASAGQGNTEAFF. CDR3 in DNA: TGTGCCAGCGCCGGACAGGGGAACACTGAAGCTTTCTTT.

This chain joins TRBV6-5 and TRBJ1-6; D call uncertain. Between the trimmed V and J ends, which lost 0 bases and 10 bases, there was a span of 13 bases. The germline CDR1 and CDR2 sequences are MNHEY and SVGAGI. The CDR3 sequence is 15 residues long. In DNA, the CDR3 is TGTGCCAGCAGTTACTCGAGGCAGAGCCCGTCACCCCTCCACTTT. Protein: CASSYSRQSPSPLHF.

This clonotype was seen at least ten times. J is TRBJ1-1 and V is TRBV20-1; tentatively, D is TRBD1 (5 bases). This CDR3 region has 16 residues. Germline V CDR1 and CDR2: DFQATT, SNEGSKA (reference sequence). V was pared by 0 bases and J by 1 base, with 15 bases between. The CDR3 DNA reads TGCAGTGCTAGAGAGGGGCCGAGATCGACGAACACTGAAGCTTTCTTT. It encodes CSAREGPRSTNTEAFF.

This clonotype was seen more than once but under ten times. The chain is built from TRBV25-1 and TRBJ1-1; TRBD1 is a possible D gene (5 bases). CDR1 and CDR2 (germline): MGHDK, SYGVNS. The CDR3 has 14 residues. V lost 8 bases, J lost 5 bases, and 18 bases lay in between. The CDR3 region has the DNA TGTGCCAGCGGCTCAACCCGGGACGGAACTGAAGCTTTCTTT. Translated, it gives CASGSTRDGTEAFF.

In its sample, this clonotype was seen many times. The chain recombines TRBV12-3 or TRBV12-4 with TRBJ1-1, with D perhaps TRBD1 (5 bases). V lost 0 bases and J 6 bases, leaving 14 bases between the germline ends. The CDR3 loop spans 15 amino acids. DNA for the CDR3: TGTGCCAGCAGTTTAGCGGGACGACAGATGTCTGAAGCTTTCTTT. It specifies CASSLAGRQMSEAFF.

The sample holds many counts of this clonotype. The chain combines TRBV29-1 with TRBJ1-5, with TRBD1 matching 10 bases. Germline V gene sequence: CDR1 SQVTM, CDR2 ANQGSEA. The CDR3 runs to 13 residues. The V gene end was trimmed by 6 bases and the J gene end by 5 bases; junction bases not matched to a gene: 4. The chain's CDR3 is CSVTGQGDQPQHF. The DNA for the CDR3 is TGCAGCGTAACCGGACAGGGGGATCAGCCCCAGCATTTT.

Only a few counts were recorded for this clonotype. The chain joins TRBV20-1 to TRBJ2-5; possibly TRBD2 for D (5 bases). Trimming pared 0 bases from V and 5 bases from J, leaving 13 bases between. CDR3 size: 14 residues. Germline V CDR1 and CDR2: DFQATT, SNEGSKA (reference sequence). The CDR3 spells CSARDRTSGETQYF. The CDR3 nucleotides read TGCAGTGCTAGAGATAGGACTTCCGGGGAGACCCAGTACTTC.

Here the CDR3 reads CASSQDLQNTIYF. DNA for the CDR3: TGCGCCAGCAGCCAAGATCTTCAGAACACCATATATTTT. The chain combines TRBV4-3 with TRBJ1-3; D unresolved. Germline assignment: CDR1 LGHNA and CDR2 YSLEER. V lost 0 bases to trimming and J lost 7 bases, with 7 bases between them. This CDR3 comprises 13 residues.

A few counts support this clonotype. The gene calls are TRBV7-6 and TRBJ2-7, with D perhaps TRBD1 or TRBD2 (5 bases each). V was trimmed by 4 bases and J by 7 bases, leaving 20 bases between them. Germline CDR1 reads SGHVS; CDR2 reads FNYEAQ. The CDR3 spans 15 residues. This chain's CDR3 is CASSSTGAFLGEQYV. The CDR3 nucleotides read TGTGCCAGCAGCTCCACCGGGGCCTTCCTTGGGGAGCAGTACGTC.

This chain connects TRBV2 to TRBJ2-3; 7 bases match TRBD1. The germline gives CDR1 SNHLY, CDR2 FYNNEI. This CDR3 has 15 amino acids. Trimming removed 7 bases from V and 0 bases from J; junction bases left unmatched: 7. CDR3 protein: CASIKGGLSTDTQYF. CDR3 DNA sequence: TGTGCCAGCATTAAAGGGGGCCTAAGCACAGATACGCAGTATTTT.

This clonotype was observed a few times. The chain employs TRBV4-3 and TRBJ1-6; D remains ambiguous. V was pared by 0 bases and J by 0 bases, with 15 bases between. The CDR3 contains 19 residues. Germline CDR1 and CDR2: LGHNA and YSLEER. This CDR3 is CASSQESRFRSSYNSPLHF. CDR3 DNA: TGCGCCAGCAGCCAAGAGTCTAGGTTTCGAAGCTCCTATAATTCACCCCTCCACTTT.

This clonotype appeared a few times. The genes are TRBV13 and TRBJ2-3, with a tentative D call TRBD2 (5 bases). There are 17 residues in the CDR3. V shed 3 bases and J shed 6 bases, with 22 bases lying between them. The germline V gene has CDR1 PRHDT and CDR2 FYEKMQ (reference sequence). The CDR3 region has the DNA TGTGCCAGCAGCTTGCCGTACCCTAGCCCCTCTTGGGATACGCAGTATTTT. Its translation: CASSLPYPSPSWDTQYF. The full variable domain, its missing parts supplied by reference TRBV13 and TRBJ2-3, is AAGVIQSPRHLIKEKRETATLKCYPIPRHDTVYWYQQGPGQDPQFLISFYEKMQSDKGSIPDRFSAQQFSDYHSELNMSSLELGDSALYFCASSLPYPSPSWDTQYFGPGTRLTVL.

The chain combines TRBV24-1 with TRBJ1-5; 9 bases align to TRBD1. V lost 6 bases and J lost 7; bases outside the gene matches: 12. This CDR3 is 16 amino acids long. Germline V lookup: CDR1 KGHDR, CDR2 SFDVKD. The CDR3 DNA follows: TGTGCCACCAGTCAGGGACAGGGCTCCGGGCGACAGCCCCAGCATTTT. This codes for CATSQGQGSGRQPQHF.

V usage is TRBV20-1 and J usage is TRBJ2-3, with TRBD2 matching 7 bases. The CDR3 spans 14 residues. Germline-derived CDR1 and CDR2 are DFQATT and SNEGSKA (reference sequence). With 5 bases clipped from V and 6 bases from J, the junction kept 11 bases outside the gene matches. CDR3 loop: CSAPLGAGRDTQYF. In nucleotides, the CDR3 is TGCAGTGCTCCCTTGGGAGCGGGGAGGGATACGCAGTATTTT.

In its sample, this clonotype was seen a few times. The chain recombines TRBV29-1 with TRBJ1-2; 10 bases map to TRBD1. The CDR3 sequence is 15 residues long. Germline loops: CDR1 SQVTM, CDR2 ANQGSEA. V gave up 3 bases and J gave up 8 bases; unmatched junction bases: 12. The CDR3 spells CSVDTAGTGAKGYTF. The CDR3 DNA sequence: TGCAGCGTTGATACCGCCGGGACAGGGGCGAAAGGCTACACCTTC.

This clonotype was recorded a few times. The chain joins TRBV6-2 or TRBV6-3 to TRBJ1-5; D is perhaps TRBD1 (5 bases). Trimming cost V 2 bases and J 2 bases, with 10 bases left between them. Germline V gene lookup returns CDR1 MNHEY and CDR2 SVGEGT. The CDR3 extends over 15 amino acids. The CDR3, as DNA: TGTGCCAGCAGTTACCGGGGACGCGGCAATCAGCCCCAGCATTTT. This sequence encodes CASSYRGRGNQPQHF.

This clonotype has at least ten counts. The chain uses TRBV20-1 and TRBJ1-6; D possibly corresponds to TRBD1 (6 bases). V was shortened by 5 bases and J by 7 bases, with 12 bases between the two germline ends. The CDR3 is made up of 13 amino acids. The V gene's germline CDR1 is DFQATT and CDR2 SNEGSKA (reference sequence). The CDR3 sequence: CSAPTGANSPLHF. As DNA, the CDR3 is TGCAGTGCTCCGACAGGTGCAAATTCACCCCTCCACTTT.

This clonotype was counted a few times. This chain joins TRBV5-5 and TRBJ2-7; 7 bases are shared with TRBD2. There are 13 residues in the CDR3. The V gene end was trimmed by 0 bases and the J gene end by 7 bases; junction bases not matched to a gene: 4. Germline lookup yields CDR1 SGHKS and CDR2 YYEKEE (reference sequence). CDR3 residues: CASSLGRRGEQYV. The CDR3 DNA follows: TGTGCCAGCAGCTTGGGGAGGCGGGGGGAGCAGTACGTC.

This clonotype showed up just a few times. The J gene is TRBJ1-5, the V gene TRBV7-9; TRBD1 might be the D (6 bases). The germline CDR1 and CDR2 sequences are SEHNR and FQNEAQ (reference sequence). The CDR3 spans 14 residues. Deletions cut 4 bases from V and 9 bases from J, with 16 bases between. In DNA form, the CDR3 reads TGTGCCAGCAGCTCCTCTGAGCAGGGGTTGCCCCAGCATTTT. Translation: CASSSSEQGLPQHF.

The chain employs TRBV5-1 and TRBJ1-1; D not certain. Germline assignment: CDR1 SGHRS and CDR2 YFSETQ. This CDR3 is 14 amino acids long. Trimming shortened V by 4 bases and J by 4 bases, and 14 bases separated the two germline ends. The CDR3 reads CASSPPQPSTEAFF. CDR3 DNA sequence: TGCGCCAGCAGCCCGCCCCAGCCCTCCACTGAAGCTTTCTTT.

This clonotype was picked up a small number of times. The chain employs TRBV28 and TRBJ1-6; 11 nucleotides match TRBD1. Germline loops: CDR1 MDHEN, CDR2 SYDVKM. This CDR3 comprises 15 residues. The junction had 4 bases not matched to a gene; V was cut back by 3 bases and J by 9 bases. The CDR3 DNA sequence: TGTGCCAGCAGTTTTTGGACAGGGGGCTTTTCACCCCTCCACTTT. Its protein is CASSFWTGGFSPLHF.

The chain couples TRBV12-5 to TRBJ1-5, with 7 positions matching TRBD1. Germline V lookup: CDR1 LGHNT, CDR2 FRNRAP. V shed 5 bases, J shed 0 bases, and the junction held 10 bases outside the gene matches. This CDR3 contains 17 residues. CDR3 coding DNA: TGTGCTAGTGGTCAAACCCGGGACAGCACTAGCAATCAGCCCCAGCATTTT. It encodes CASGQTRDSTSNQPQHF.

Ten or more counts support this clonotype. The chain couples TRBV7-9 to TRBJ2-2; D remains unclear. The CDR3 extends over 15 amino acids. V dropped 7 bases and J dropped 2 bases, with 14 bases sitting between them. Germline V gives CDR1 SEHNR, CDR2 FQNEAQ (reference sequence). The CDR3 DNA is TGTGCCAGCATCCCGAGAGGTCGCAACACCGGGGAGCTGTTTTTT. Its translation: CASIPRGRNTGELFF.

This clonotype was found a few times. The CDR3 region has the DNA TGTGCCAGCAGCTTGGGGGTGGTGGGCACTGAAGCTTTCTTT. Its translation is CASSLGVVGTEAFF. The chain employs TRBV5-6 and TRBJ1-1; no clear D gene. The V end was cut by 0 bases, the J end by 4 bases, with 10 bases between. CDR1 is SGHDT and CDR2 is YYEEEE in the germline V gene. This CDR3 is built from 14 residues.

This clonotype was seen a handful of times. This chain uses TRBV20-1 with TRBJ2-2; D call uncertain. The V gene's germline CDR1 is DFQATT and CDR2 SNEGSKA (reference sequence). Between the trimmed V and J ends, which lost 0 bases and 1 base, there was a span of 6 bases. This CDR3 has 14 amino acids. The CDR3 loop reads CSARDPENTGELFF. CDR3 sequence (DNA): TGCAGTGCTAGAGATCCTGAGAACACCGGGGAGCTGTTTTTT.

This clonotype was counted many times. The rearrangement joins TRBV10-3 to TRBJ2-2; TRBD2 might be the D (5 bases). The CDR3 is made up of 16 amino acids. CDR1 and CDR2 from the germline V gene are ENHRY and SYGVKD. V was shortened by 2 bases and J by 1 base, with 11 bases between the two germline ends. DNA for the CDR3: TGTGCCATCAGTGAGAGGAACGGAGGGAACACCGGGGAGCTGTTTTTT. It encodes CAISERNGGNTGELFF.

The rearrangement uses TRBV4-1 and TRBJ1-1; the D is unclear. Germline loops: CDR1 MGHRA, CDR2 YSYEKL. The CDR3 has 18 amino acids. Trimming took off 0 bases at V and 0 bases at J, with 17 bases between the two ends. The CDR3 region has the DNA TGCGCCAGCAGCCAAGATTCCGGCAGGACCTTTATGAACACTGAAGCTTTCTTT. It encodes CASSQDSGRTFMNTEAFF.